These 19 T cell receptor beta chains originate from one sample sequenced in a study of spatial heterogeneity in lung cancer (dated by TCRdb to between 2018 and 2020). Library preparation employed 5' RACE. TCRdb records NextSeq 500 as the sequencer. In-frame beta chains were kept once TCRdb had trimmed the public reads at Q25 with fastp and called clones with MiXCR. All rows with the same CDR3 protein become a single entry with the most common DNA and genes. Here the sample has about 94,000 distinct CDR3 sequences; approximately 19% occur a single time. Of the sample, 21% falls within the top ten clones. Sample time point, as interpreted from the label and publication: blood at routine non-recurrence follow-up after resection. The sample was PBMCs, taken at follow-up. All receptors come from a male donor with early-stage non-small cell lung cancer.

The gene calls are TRBV7-8 and TRBJ1-4; tentatively, D is TRBD1 (6 bases). Trimming left V 0 bases short and J 13 bases short, with 24 bases between. The CDR3 is 17 amino acids. Germline V CDR1 and CDR2: SGHVS, FQNEAQ. CDR3 loop: CASSLAGGLGARRRLFF. The CDR3 coding sequence is TGTGCCAGCAGCTTAGCTGGGGGCCTCGGCGCCCGGCGAAGACTGTTTTTT.

This clonotype was seen at least ten times. The CDR3 is CASSHPRDTEAFF. DNA of the CDR3: TGTGCCAGCAGTCACCCCCGGGACACTGAAGCTTTCTTT. The chain is built from TRBV12-3 or TRBV12-4 and TRBJ1-1; D is unclear. There are 13 residues in the CDR3. V was pared by 5 bases and J by 3 bases, with 10 bases between.

The chain links TRBV6-5 to TRBJ2-1; no reliable D call. The CDR3 totals 13 residues. The germline V gene has CDR1 MNHEY and CDR2 SVGAGI. Trimming cost V 2 bases and J 5 bases, with 7 bases left between them. CDR3 residues: CASSYKADNEQFF. DNA for the CDR3: TGTGCCAGCAGTTACAAGGCAGACAATGAGCAGTTCTTC.

V gene TRBV7-2 combines with J gene TRBJ2-1; 9 bases align to TRBD2. Germline CDR1 is SGHTA and CDR2 is FQGNSA. This CDR3 has 15 amino acids. V lost 1 base, J lost 8 bases, and 6 bases stayed unmatched. CDR3: CASSLDAGGWYEQFF. CDR3 bases: TGTGCCAGCAGCTTAGATGCGGGGGGGTGGTATGAGCAGTTCTTC.

In DNA form, the CDR3 reads TGTGCCAGCCAGGACATAGCAAACACTGAAGCTTTCTTT. Its translation: CASQDIANTEAFF. This chain connects TRBV2 to TRBJ1-1; possibly TRBD1 for D (5 bases). This CDR3 is 13 amino acids long. The germline CDR1 and CDR2 sequences are SNHLY and FYNNEI. Between the trimmed V and J ends, which lost 8 bases and 2 bases, there was a span of 12 bases.

V is TRBV6-2 or TRBV6-3 and J is TRBJ1-5; TRBD1 matches at 7 bases. The CDR3 length is 14 residues. Per germline, CDR1 MNHEY and CDR2 SVGEGT. V lost 10 bases and J lost 11; bases outside the gene matches: 17. This CDR3 is CATLDGQAHPAQHF. The DNA for the CDR3 is TGTGCCACCCTCGACGGACAGGCCCACCCCGCCCAGCATTTT.

This clonotype was seen a handful of times. The V gene is TRBV21-1, the J gene TRBJ1-2. TRBV21-1 is annotated as a pseudogene. The CDR3 is made up of 16 amino acids. The CDR3 here is CASSRELCNRDYGYTF. The CDR3 DNA reads as TGTGCCAGCAGCCGGGAGTTATGCAATAGAGACTATGGCTACACCTTC.

The chain joins TRBV27 to TRBJ2-1; 8 bases match TRBD2. The CDR3 covers 13 residues. The germline CDR1 and CDR2 sequences are MNHEY and SMNVEV (reference sequence). Germline trimming cut 4 bases from V and 9 bases from J; bases unmatched to any gene: 5. The CDR3, as DNA: TGTGCCAGCAGTTCCGGACTAGCCATTGAGCAGTTCTTC. As protein: CASSSGLAIEQFF.

The rearrangement uses TRBV10-3 and TRBJ2-3, with TRBD1 matching 10 bases. V was clipped by 5 bases and J by 4 bases; unmatched bases: 3. There are 14 residues in the CDR3. The germline gives CDR1 ENHRY, CDR2 SYGVKD. DNA for the CDR3: TGTGCCATCAGTCGAGACAGGGGGCCAGATACGCAGTATTTT. It codes for CAISRDRGPDTQYF.

At least ten counts were recorded for this clonotype. V usage is TRBV7-2 and J usage is TRBJ2-3; perhaps TRBD2 as D (5 bases). The V end lost 5 bases, the J end lost 6 bases, and 15 bases lay between the germline ends. The germline V gene has CDR1 SGHTA and CDR2 FQGNSA. The CDR3 is 14 amino acids. The CDR3 nucleotides read TGTGCCAGCAGCGATGGGTCCTGGGAGGATACGCAGTATTTT. This encodes CASSDGSWEDTQYF.

This chain joins TRBV7-3 and TRBJ1-1, with D tentatively TRBD1 (5 bases). Germline V gives CDR1 SGHTA, CDR2 FQGTGA. With 1 base removed from V and 6 bases from J, the gap between germline ends came to 9 bases. This CDR3 contains 13 residues. This chain's CDR3 is CASSLIMGAEAFF. The CDR3 coding sequence is TGTGCCAGCAGCTTAATCATGGGGGCTGAAGCTTTCTTT.

This clonotype was picked up many times. The chain is built from TRBV13 and TRBJ2-1; D call uncertain. The germline V gene has CDR1 PRHDT and CDR2 FYEKMQ (reference sequence). Between the trimmed V and J ends, which lost 2 bases and 7 bases, there was a span of 6 bases. The CDR3 is made up of 12 amino acids. The CDR3 spells CASSLSVNEQFF. The CDR3 coding sequence is TGTGCCAGCAGCTTAAGTGTTAATGAGCAGTTCTTC.

This clonotype appeared many times. The genes are TRBV6-5 and TRBJ2-6; D might be TRBD1 or TRBD2, each matching 6 bases. Germline CDR1 and CDR2: MNHEY and SVGAGI. CDR3 length: 17 residues. Trimming pared 4 bases from V and 0 bases from J, leaving 13 bases between. The CDR3 reads CASSWDPGASGANVLTF. The CDR3 DNA reads as TGTGCCAGCAGTTGGGACCCGGGGGCCTCTGGGGCCAACGTCCTGACTTTC.

This clonotype was seen a few times. The chain couples TRBV7-9 to TRBJ2-7; 11 bases match TRBD1. The CDR3 is made up of 14 amino acids. The germline V gene has CDR1 SEHNR and CDR2 FQNEAQ (reference sequence). V was pared by 3 bases and J by 3 bases, with 1 base of the junction left unmatched. CDR3 in amino acids: CASSFGTGGYEQYF. In DNA, the CDR3 is TGTGCCAGCAGCTTTGGGACAGGGGGCTACGAGCAGTACTTC.

This clonotype was seen only a few times. The chain joins TRBV20-1 to TRBJ2-5; D not certain. V was clipped by 6 bases and J by 0 bases, with 11 bases between them. Germline values: CDR1 DFQATT, CDR2 SNEGSKA (reference sequence). This CDR3 comprises 13 residues. In DNA form, the CDR3 reads TGCAGTGCCCGGAACAACTACCAAGAGACCCAGTACTTC. It specifies CSARNNYQETQYF.

V usage is TRBV7-9 and J usage is TRBJ2-3; unclear D gene. CDR1 and CDR2 (germline): SEHNR, FQNEAQ (reference sequence). Trimming took off 1 base at V and 6 bases at J, with 11 bases between the two ends. This CDR3 has 14 amino acids. The CDR3 coding sequence is TGTGCCAGCAGCTTAGGGGTGGAGAAGGATACGCAGTATTTT. Its protein is CASSLGVEKDTQYF.

Regarding this clonotype: This may be a read error, as it is one base from a much larger clone. The chain joins TRBV2 to TRBJ1-2, with 7 positions matching TRBD1. Germline loops: CDR1 SNHLY, CDR2 FYNNEI. With 2 bases clipped from V and 7 bases from J, the junction kept 10 bases outside the gene matches. CDR3 length: 15 residues. CDR3 DNA sequence: TGTGCCAGCAGTGAAACGACAGGGAACCGGCGTGGCTACACCTTC. Protein product: CASSETTGNRRGYTF.

This clonotype was observed a few times. The V call is TRBV20-1, the J call TRBJ2-7; D might be TRBD2 (6 bases). This CDR3 is built from 14 residues. CDR1 is DFQATT and CDR2 is SNEGSKA in the germline V gene (reference sequence). V lost 1 base and J lost 2, with 12 bases in between. The CDR3 nucleotides are TGCAGTGCTAGAGGGGCGGGGTCCACCTACGAGCAGTACTTC. Its translation is CSARGAGSTYEQYF.

Many counts were recorded for this clonotype. This chain joins TRBV7-8 and TRBJ2-5, with a possible D match to TRBD2 (7 bases). In germline, CDR1 is SGHVS, CDR2 FQNEAQ. This CDR3 comprises 16 residues. V was pared by 3 bases and J by 2 bases, with 16 bases between. The CDR3 nucleotides read TGTGCCAGCAGCTTTCAAGGGGGAGGGATACAAGAGACCCAGTACTTC. Protein sequence: CASSFQGGGIQETQYF.